A single sample gave rise to the 30 T cell receptor beta chains below, sequenced in a study of post-analysis software for immune sequencing data. Study-wide results and limits: Four or five TRBV segments (TRBV5-6, TRBV5-1 and TRBV20-1 among them) occurred more frequently in patients than in controls.

No antigen has been identified for these receptors. Sequencing libraries made from TCR beta cDNA carried unique molecular identifiers. TCRdb called the PCR reads again in MiXCR, with one record for every CDR3 protein. The table lists about 820,000 distinct CDR3 sequences, approximately 53% of them singletons. Sequencing was carried out using blood. The receptors here all came from a girl aged 5 to 17 with multiple sclerosis.

The chain couples TRBV7-2 to TRBJ2-1; 12 bases map to TRBD2. V trimming: 5 bases; J trimming: 1 base; junction bases outside the gene matches: 9. This CDR3 is built from 18 residues. Germline V gene data show CDR1 as SGHTA and CDR2 as FQGNSA. Here the CDR3 reads CASSPSTGLAGSYNEQFF. The CDR3 DNA is TGTGCCAGCAGCCCTAGCACCGGACTAGCGGGGTCCTACAATGAGCAGTTCTTC.

Many counts were recorded for this clonotype. V usage is TRBV6-5 and J usage is TRBJ2-7; D is possibly TRBD1 (5 bases). The CDR3 is 14 amino acids. V was clipped by 2 bases and J by 0 bases, with 8 bases between them. Germline-derived CDR1 and CDR2 are MNHEY and SVGAGI. In DNA form, the CDR3 reads TGTGCCAGCAGTTACAAGGACATCTCCTACGAGCAGTACTTC. It is translated as CASSYKDISYEQYF.

This clonotype appeared a few times. This chain joins TRBV24-1 and TRBJ2-3, with TRBD2 matching over 7 bases. Losses at the gene ends were 7 bases for V and 2 bases for J; bases not matched to a gene: 8. CDR3 length: 15 residues. Germline V CDR1 and CDR2: KGHDR, SFDVKD. DNA for the CDR3: TGTGCCACCAGCCACGGGACTACCCACACAGATACGCAGTATTTT. Translation gives CATSHGTTHTDTQYF.

V gene TRBV20-1 combines with J gene TRBJ2-4; D ambiguous. This CDR3 contains 15 residues. The ends were cut back, 5 bases at V and 0 bases at J, with 14 bases in the middle. Germline V lookup: CDR1 DFQATT, CDR2 SNEGSKA (reference sequence). In DNA, the CDR3 is TGCAGTGCTGCCCATACTATCTTAGCCAAAAACATTCAGTACTTC. Translating gives CSAAHTILAKNIQYF.

The rearrangement uses TRBV7-2 and TRBJ2-7; no reliable D call. Trimming took 2 bases from V and 1 from J, leaving 12 bases between them. This CDR3 has 15 residues. Germline CDR1 SGHTA, CDR2 FQGNSA. The CDR3 loop is CASSLKNRLSYEQYF. The CDR3 DNA sequence: TGTGCCAGCAGCTTAAAGAACCGGCTATCCTACGAGCAGTACTTC. The variable domain in full, with the rest retrieved from reference TRBV7-2 and TRBJ2-7, is GAGVSQSPSNKVTEKGKDVELRCDPISGHTALYWYRQSLGQGLEFLIYFQGNSAPDKSGLPSDRFSAERTGGSVSTLTIQRTQQEDSAVYLCASSLKNRLSYEQYFGPGTRLTVT.

This sequence joins TRBV12-3 or TRBV12-4 and TRBJ2-7; D is undetermined. Trimming left V 3 bases short and J 4 bases short, with 13 bases between. The CDR3 runs 14 residues. The CDR3 DNA is TGTGCCAGCAGTTTCGAAGGACCCGATTACGAGCAGTACTTC. Its protein is CASSFEGPDYEQYF.

This clonotype was seen more than once but under ten times. The chain couples TRBV20-1 to TRBJ2-3; 10 bases agree with TRBD2. This CDR3 is 16 amino acids long. Looked up from germline, CDR1 is DFQATT and CDR2 is SNEGSKA (reference sequence). The DNA of the CDR3 is TGCAGCGCGGGGTCTAGCGGGAGTAATGGTGCAGATACGCAGTATTTT. This sequence encodes CSAGSSGSNGADTQYF.

The V gene is TRBV6-1, the J gene TRBJ2-7, with 8 positions matching TRBD1. The CDR3 is made up of 14 amino acids. J gave up 3 bases and V 7 bases, and 8 bases lay outside the gene matches. CDR1 and CDR2 from the germline V gene are MNHNS and SASEGT. The CDR3 DNA sequence: TGTGCCAGCAACTCAGGACAGGGAAGCTACGAGCAGTACTTC. Translation: CASNSGQGSYEQYF.

The rearrangement uses TRBV27 and TRBJ1-4; 9 positions agree with TRBD1. CDR1 MNHEY and CDR2 SMNVEV come from the germline V gene (reference sequence). Trimming took 5 bases from V and 12 from J; bases not matched to a gene: 13. The CDR3 runs 15 residues. This chain's CDR3 is CASSKITGGVSELFF. CDR3 nucleotide sequence: TGTGCCAGCAGTAAAATTACAGGGGGCGTTTCGGAACTGTTTTTT. The full variable domain, in which reference TRBV27 and TRBJ1-4 provide the parts outside the CDR3, is EAQVTQNPRYLITVTGKKLTVTCSQNMNHEYMSWYRQDPGLGLRQIYYSMNVEVTDKGDVPEGYKVSRKEKRNFPLILESPSPNQTSLYFCASSKITGGVSELFFGSGTQLSVL.

The chain combines TRBV2 with TRBJ1-6, with 7 bases fitting TRBD1. CDR3 length: 15 amino acids. Germline trimming cut 5 bases from V and 17 bases from J; bases unmatched to any gene: 18. The germline V gene encodes CDR1 SNHLY and CDR2 FYNNEI. The CDR3 is CASSPGTAAGKGIHF. The DNA for the CDR3 is TGTGCCAGCAGTCCCGGGACAGCAGCCGGGAAGGGGATCCACTTT.

This clonotype was picked up a small number of times. The genes are TRBV10-3 and TRBJ2-5; D gene uncertain. Looked up from germline, CDR1 is ENHRY and CDR2 is SYGVKD. CDR3 size: 15 residues. V was trimmed by 0 bases and J by 3 bases, leaving 11 bases between them. CDR3 nucleotide sequence: TGTGCCATCAGTGAGTCCCGGAACCCTAAAGAGACCCAGTACTTC. As protein: CAISESRNPKETQYF.

This clonotype was counted only a few times. V usage is TRBV29-1 and J usage is TRBJ2-5, with D possibly called TRBD1 or TRBD2 (5 bases each). The germline gives CDR1 SQVTM, CDR2 ANQGSEA. V was trimmed by 4 bases and J by 9 bases, leaving 9 bases between them. The CDR3 contains 10 residues. The CDR3 protein is CSVGGLAQYF. The CDR3 DNA reads TGCAGCGTTGGGGGGTTGGCCCAGTACTTC.

About this clonotype: A clone one base away is much larger, so this may be a read error. The genes are TRBV29-1 and TRBJ2-5; 8 nucleotides align to TRBD1. The J call is doubtful: the DNA matches TRBJ2-1 better. Germline CDR1 reads SQVTM; CDR2 reads ANQGSEA. CDR3 length equals 11 residues. This CDR3 is CSTDRGETQFF. Here the CDR3 DNA reads TGCAGCACAGACAGGGGAGAGACCCAGTTCTTC.

This clonotype was found a few times. V and J are TRBV12-3 or TRBV12-4 and TRBJ2-1; TRBD2 matches at 8 bases. V lost 5 bases to trimming and J lost 8 bases; unmatched junction nucleotides: 11. This CDR3 contains 15 residues. In DNA, the CDR3 is TGTGCCAGCAGTCCCCCGGGACTAGTCAGCGATGAGCAGTTCTTC. It specifies CASSPPGLVSDEQFF.

As regards this clonotype: One end of the junction fails to match germline, which may point to a read error. This rearrangement joins TRBV3-1 to TRBJ1-2; TRBD1 matches at 8 bases. CDR3 size: 15 residues. Germline lookup yields CDR1 LGHDT and CDR2 YNNKEL (reference sequence). CDR3 region: CASSHGQGGSYGYNF. The CDR3 nucleotides are TGTGCCAGCAGCCACGGACAGGGTGGATCCTATGGCTACAACTTC. Filled out from reference TRBV3-1 and TRBJ1-2, the complete variable domain reads DTAVSQTPKYLVTQMGNDKSIKCEQNLGHDTMYWYKQDSKKFLKIMFSYNNKELIINETVPNRFSPKSPDKAHLNLHINSLELGDSAVYFCASSHGQGGSYGYNFGSGTRLTVV.

In its sample, this clonotype was seen once. The V and J genes are TRBV4-1 and TRBJ1-6, with 7 bases identical to TRBD1. J was trimmed by 5 bases and V by 3 bases; bases with no gene match: 16. The germline CDR1 and CDR2 sequences are MGHRA and YSYEKL. This CDR3 has 19 residues. CDR3 sequence (DNA): TGCGCCAGCAGCCATGATGACCTCCGGGACAGTCCTGATAATTCACCCCTCCACTTT. It specifies CASSHDDLRDSPDNSPLHF.

The rearrangement uses TRBV27 and TRBJ2-7; tentative D call: TRBD1 (6 bases). The CDR3 totals 13 residues. The V end was cut by 7 bases, the J end by 2 bases, with 12 bases between. Germline assignment: CDR1 MNHEY and CDR2 SMNVEV (reference sequence). The CDR3, as DNA: TGTGCCAGCACCTACAGGGACCCCTACGAGCAGTACTTC. Encoded protein: CASTYRDPYEQYF.

The chain joins TRBV5-6 to TRBJ2-7, with 9 bases aligning to TRBD2. Germline CDR1 reads SGHDT; CDR2 reads YYEEEE. Unmatched junction bases numbered 10, after V lost 0 bases and J lost 9 bases. The CDR3 length is 15 residues. CDR3 nucleotide sequence: TGTGCCAGCAGCTTGGGTGGTAGCGGGAGTGTTGCGCAGTACTTC. As protein: CASSLGGSGSVAQYF.

Concerning this clonotype itself: At one boundary the junction diverges from the germline segment, which might be a read error. The V gene is TRBV29-1, the J gene TRBJ2-7, with D perhaps being TRBD1 or TRBD2 (6 bases each). CDR3 size: 13 residues. Germline CDR1 is SQVTM and CDR2 is ANQGSEA. CDR3 nucleotide sequence: TGCAGCGTTGCGACAGGCGGGATCTACAAGCAGTACTTC. It specifies CSVATGGIYKQYF.

The rearrangement links TRBV20-1 to TRBJ2-1; TRBD2 matches at 8 bases. The CDR3 is made up of 17 amino acids. Germline V lookup: CDR1 DFQATT, CDR2 SNEGSKA (reference sequence). V trimming: 2 bases; J trimming: 2 bases; junction bases outside the gene matches: 11. The DNA of the CDR3 is TGCAGTGCTAGACCCAGCGGGAGTCGAATCACCTACAATGAGCAGTTCTTC. It encodes CSARPSGSRITYNEQFF.

The rearrangement uses TRBV29-1 and TRBJ1-2; no clear D. CDR1 is SQVTM, CDR2 ANQGSEA, per germline. Trimming removed 7 bases from V and 7 bases from J, with 25 bases in between. CDR3 length equals 15 residues. CDR3 nucleotide sequence: TGCAGCGCCGGCCCCTCCGGTGAGGCAGGTGGTGGCTACACCTTC. Protein sequence: CSAGPSGEAGGGYTF.

The V call is TRBV29-1, the J call TRBJ2-1, with TRBD1 matching 9 bases. The CDR3 runs 13 residues. Germline V gives CDR1 SQVTM, CDR2 ANQGSEA. The junction had 8 bases not matched to a gene; V was cut back by 7 bases and J by 7 bases. In DNA, the CDR3 is TGCAGCGACGACAGGGGGGATTTAAATGAGCAGTTCTTC. It codes for CSDDRGDLNEQFF.

The J gene is TRBJ1-4, the V gene TRBV12-3 or TRBV12-4, with no clear D. The CDR3 totals 14 residues. V was shortened by 3 bases and J by 0 bases, with 5 bases between the two germline ends. The CDR3 loop is CASSFGATNEKLFF. CDR3 in DNA: TGTGCCAGCAGTTTCGGTGCAACTAATGAAAAACTGTTTTTT.

The V call is TRBV25-1, the J call TRBJ2-5; possibly TRBD2 for D (5 bases). This CDR3 is 18 amino acids long. Trimming took 3 bases from V and 0 from J, leaving 20 bases between them. Per germline, CDR1 MGHDK and CDR2 SYGVNS. In DNA, the CDR3 is TGTGCCAGCAGTGAGCCCTCTCGTCTCGGGATGTACCAAGAGACCCAGTACTTC. It encodes CASSEPSRLGMYQETQYF.

This clonotype was observed at least ten times. At one end, the junction sequence differs from germline, possibly due to a read error. The rearrangement joins TRBV5-1 to TRBJ2-6; no definite D call. Germline loops: CDR1 SGHRS, CDR2 YFSETQ. The CDR3 length is 15 residues. The CDR3 here is CASSLESSGANVLTF. For the CDR3, the DNA is TGTGCCAGCAGCTTGGAGAGCTCTGGGGCCAACGTCCTGACTTTC.

This clonotype was seen more than once but under ten times. V is TRBV29-1 and J is TRBJ2-7, with D possibly being TRBD1 or TRBD2 (6 bases each). Trimming stripped 7 bases from V and 3 bases from J, with 13 bases between. The CDR3 totals 12 residues. The germline V gene has CDR1 SQVTM and CDR2 ANQGSEA. This CDR3 is CSGGAGLYEQYF. The CDR3 DNA is TGCAGCGGGGGGGCTGGCCTCTACGAGCAGTACTTC.

The chain joins TRBV29-1 to TRBJ2-5; tentative D call: TRBD2 (5 bases). The DNA end is a closer match to TRBJ2-7, so the J assignment may be wrong. Germline V gives CDR1 SQVTM, CDR2 ANQGSEA. The CDR3 runs to 13 residues. The DNA of the CDR3 is TGCAGCGTTGGGAGGCAACAGCCTTACGAGCAGTACTTC. Amino acids: CSVGRQQPYEQYF.

This chain connects TRBV5-1 to TRBJ2-7; perhaps D is TRBD1 or TRBD2 (5 bases each). Looked up from germline, CDR1 is SGHRS and CDR2 is YFSETQ. Trimming stripped 3 bases from V and 3 bases from J, with 10 bases between. This CDR3 is built from 13 residues. The CDR3 nucleotides read TGCGCCAGCAGCTCGGGACCGCGCTACGAGCAGTACTTC. Translating it yields CASSSGPRYEQYF.

The chain couples TRBV29-1 to TRBJ2-1, with TRBD2 matching 10 bases. Germline V gene data show CDR1 as SQVTM and CDR2 as ANQGSEA. The CDR3 loop spans 16 amino acids. Losses at the gene ends were 6 bases for V and 3 bases for J; bases not matched to a gene: 11. The CDR3 DNA follows: TGCAGCGTAAAGCTTCTCGGACTAGCGGTCTACAATGAGCAGTTCTTC. The encoded protein is CSVKLLGLAVYNEQFF.

In this sample, this clonotype turned up a few times. This chain links TRBV7-2 with TRBJ2-1; D perhaps matches TRBD1 (5 bases). In germline, CDR1 is SGHTA, CDR2 FQGNSA. Trimming stripped 4 bases from V and 6 bases from J, with 16 bases between. The CDR3 totals 15 residues. The CDR3 bases are TGTGCCAGCAGCTCAGGACACACGCAGAGCAATGAGCAGTTCTTC. This codes for CASSSGHTQSNEQFF.